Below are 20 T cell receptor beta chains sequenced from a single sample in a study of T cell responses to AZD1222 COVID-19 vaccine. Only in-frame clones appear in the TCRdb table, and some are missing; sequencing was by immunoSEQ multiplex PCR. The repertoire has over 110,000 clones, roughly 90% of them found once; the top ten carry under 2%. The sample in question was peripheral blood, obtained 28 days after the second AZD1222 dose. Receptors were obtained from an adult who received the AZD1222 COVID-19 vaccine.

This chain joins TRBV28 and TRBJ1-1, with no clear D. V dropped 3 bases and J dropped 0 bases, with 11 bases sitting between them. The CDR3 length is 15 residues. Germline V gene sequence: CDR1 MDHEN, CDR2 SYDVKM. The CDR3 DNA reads TGTGCCAGCAGTTTGCTCAGGCCCATGAACACTGAAGCTTTCTTT. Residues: CASSLLRPMNTEAFF.

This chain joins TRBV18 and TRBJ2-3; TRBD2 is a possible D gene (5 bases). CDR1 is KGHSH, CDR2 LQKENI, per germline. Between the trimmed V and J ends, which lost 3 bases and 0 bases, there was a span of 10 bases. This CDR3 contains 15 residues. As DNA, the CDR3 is TGTGCCAGCTCACCTCCCGGGGTCAGCACAGATACGCAGTATTTT. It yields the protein CASSPPGVSTDTQYF.

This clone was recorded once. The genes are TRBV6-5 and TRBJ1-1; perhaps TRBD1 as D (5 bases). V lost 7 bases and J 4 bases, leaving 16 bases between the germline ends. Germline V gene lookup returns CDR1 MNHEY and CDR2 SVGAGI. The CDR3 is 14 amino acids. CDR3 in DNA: TGTGCCAGCACCCCGGGCACTGGGGGCACTGAAGCTTTCTTT. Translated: CASTPGTGGTEAFF.

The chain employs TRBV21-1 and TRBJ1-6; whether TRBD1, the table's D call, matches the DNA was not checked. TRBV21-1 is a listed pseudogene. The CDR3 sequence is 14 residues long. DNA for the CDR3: TGTGCCAGCAGCTACAGGGGTTTGGATTCACCCCTCCACTTT. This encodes CASSYRGLDSPLHF.

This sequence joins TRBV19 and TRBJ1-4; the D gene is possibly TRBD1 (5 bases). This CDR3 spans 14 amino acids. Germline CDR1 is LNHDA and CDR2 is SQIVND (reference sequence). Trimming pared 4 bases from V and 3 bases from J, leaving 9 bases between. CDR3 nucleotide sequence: TGTGCCAGTAGTACGGACATTTCTAATGAAAAACTGTTTTTT. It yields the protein CASSTDISNEKLFF.

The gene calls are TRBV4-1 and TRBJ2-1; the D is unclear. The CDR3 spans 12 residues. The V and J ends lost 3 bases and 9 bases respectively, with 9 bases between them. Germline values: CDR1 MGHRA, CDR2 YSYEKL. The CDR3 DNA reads TGCGCCAGCAGCCACAGGTTGGGTGAGCAGTTCTTC. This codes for CASSHRLGEQFF.

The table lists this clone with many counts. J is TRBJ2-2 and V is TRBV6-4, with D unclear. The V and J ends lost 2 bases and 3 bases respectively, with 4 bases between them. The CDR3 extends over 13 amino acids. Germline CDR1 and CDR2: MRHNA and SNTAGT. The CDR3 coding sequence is TGTGCCAGCAGTGACAGGGACACCGGGGAGCTGTTTTTT. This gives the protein CASSDRDTGELFF.

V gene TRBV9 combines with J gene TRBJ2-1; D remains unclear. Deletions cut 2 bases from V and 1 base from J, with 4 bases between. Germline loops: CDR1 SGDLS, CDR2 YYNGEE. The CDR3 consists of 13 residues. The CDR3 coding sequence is TGTGCCAGCAGCGTGGCTTCCTACAATGAGCAGTTCTTC. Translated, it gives CASSVASYNEQFF.

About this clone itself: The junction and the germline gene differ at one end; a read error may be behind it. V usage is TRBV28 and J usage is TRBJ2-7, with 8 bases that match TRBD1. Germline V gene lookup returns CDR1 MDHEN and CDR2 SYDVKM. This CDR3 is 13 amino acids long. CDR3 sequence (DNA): TGTGCCAGCAGTTTATATTCTTGGACAGGGATGGACTTC. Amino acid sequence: CASSLYSWTGMDF. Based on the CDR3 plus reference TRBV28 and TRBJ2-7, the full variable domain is DVKVTQSSRYLVKRTGEKVFLECVQDMDHENMFWYRQDPGLGLRLIYFSYDVKMKEKGDIPEGYSVSREKKERFSLILESASTNQTSMYLCASSLYSWTGMDFGPGTRLTVT.

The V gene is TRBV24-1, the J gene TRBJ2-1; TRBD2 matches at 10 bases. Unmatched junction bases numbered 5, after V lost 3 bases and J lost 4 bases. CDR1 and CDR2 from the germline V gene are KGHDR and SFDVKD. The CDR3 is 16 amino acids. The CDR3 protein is CATSDALAGEYNEQFF. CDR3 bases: TGTGCCACCAGTGATGCCCTAGCGGGAGAGTACAATGAGCAGTTCTTC.

Here the CDR3 DNA reads TGTGCCAGCAGCTTGGTGGGCCCACAAGTCGGGGAGCTGTTTTTT. Its translation is CASSLVGPQVGELFF. The chain uses TRBV5-6 and TRBJ2-2, with D unclear. This CDR3 contains 15 residues. Germline V CDR1 and CDR2: SGHDT, YYEEEE. V dropped 0 bases and J dropped 7 bases, with 13 bases sitting between them.

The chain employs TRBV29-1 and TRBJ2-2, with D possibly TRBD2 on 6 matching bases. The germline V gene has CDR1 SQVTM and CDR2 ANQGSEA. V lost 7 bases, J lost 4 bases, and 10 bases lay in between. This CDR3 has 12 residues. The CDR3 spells CSGSGGTGELFF. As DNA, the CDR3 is TGCAGCGGTTCCGGGGGCACCGGGGAGCTGTTTTTT.

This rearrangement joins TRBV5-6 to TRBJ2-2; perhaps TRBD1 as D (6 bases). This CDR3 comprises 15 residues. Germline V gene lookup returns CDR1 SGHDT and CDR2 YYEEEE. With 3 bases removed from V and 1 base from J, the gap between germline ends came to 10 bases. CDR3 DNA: TGTGCCAGCAGCTCGGAAGGGGGGAACACCGGGGAGCTGTTTTTT. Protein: CASSSEGGNTGELFF.

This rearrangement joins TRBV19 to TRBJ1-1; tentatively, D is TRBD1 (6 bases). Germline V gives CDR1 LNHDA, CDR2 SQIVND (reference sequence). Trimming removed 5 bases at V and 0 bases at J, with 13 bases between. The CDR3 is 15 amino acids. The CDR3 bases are TGTGCCAGTAGTGCCCTGGACAGAATGAACACTGAAGCTTTCTTT. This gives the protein CASSALDRMNTEAFF.

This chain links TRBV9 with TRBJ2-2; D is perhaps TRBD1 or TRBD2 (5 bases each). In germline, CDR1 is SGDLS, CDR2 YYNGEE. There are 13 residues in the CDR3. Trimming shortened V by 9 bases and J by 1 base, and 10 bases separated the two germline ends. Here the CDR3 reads CATGTENTGELFF. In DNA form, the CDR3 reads TGTGCCACCGGGACGGAGAACACCGGGGAGCTGTTTTTT.

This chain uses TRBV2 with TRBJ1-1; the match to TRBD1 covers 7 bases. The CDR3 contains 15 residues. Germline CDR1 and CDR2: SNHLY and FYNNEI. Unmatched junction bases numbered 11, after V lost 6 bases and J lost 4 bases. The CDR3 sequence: CASRRAGGTGTEAFF. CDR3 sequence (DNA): TGTGCCAGCAGAAGGGCAGGGGGAACAGGCACTGAAGCTTTCTTT.

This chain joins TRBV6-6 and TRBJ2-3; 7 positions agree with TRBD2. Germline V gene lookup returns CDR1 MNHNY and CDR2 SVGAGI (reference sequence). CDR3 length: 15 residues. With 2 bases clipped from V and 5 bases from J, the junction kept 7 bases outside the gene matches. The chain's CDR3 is CASSYEGGPKDTQYF. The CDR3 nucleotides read TGTGCCAGCAGTTACGAGGGAGGGCCGAAAGATACGCAGTATTTT.

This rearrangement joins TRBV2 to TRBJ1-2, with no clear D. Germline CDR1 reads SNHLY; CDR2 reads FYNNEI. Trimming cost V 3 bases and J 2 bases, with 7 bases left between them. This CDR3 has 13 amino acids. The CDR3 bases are TGTGCCAGCAGTGAGGACGGGAACTATGGCTACACCTTC. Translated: CASSEDGNYGYTF.

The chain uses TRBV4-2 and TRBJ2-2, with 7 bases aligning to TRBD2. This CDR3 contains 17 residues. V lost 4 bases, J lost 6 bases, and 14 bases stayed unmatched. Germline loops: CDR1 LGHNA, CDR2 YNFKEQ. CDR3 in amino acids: CASSPPAGAVGAGELFF. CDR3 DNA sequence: TGTGCCAGCAGCCCGCCGGCGGGAGCGGTGGGAGCCGGGGAGCTGTTTTTT.

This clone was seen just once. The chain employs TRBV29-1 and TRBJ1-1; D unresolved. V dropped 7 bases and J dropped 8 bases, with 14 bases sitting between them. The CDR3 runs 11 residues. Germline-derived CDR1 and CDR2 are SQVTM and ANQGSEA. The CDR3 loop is CSDNKVGEAFF. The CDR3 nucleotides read TGCAGCGACAATAAGGTTGGAGAAGCTTTCTTT.